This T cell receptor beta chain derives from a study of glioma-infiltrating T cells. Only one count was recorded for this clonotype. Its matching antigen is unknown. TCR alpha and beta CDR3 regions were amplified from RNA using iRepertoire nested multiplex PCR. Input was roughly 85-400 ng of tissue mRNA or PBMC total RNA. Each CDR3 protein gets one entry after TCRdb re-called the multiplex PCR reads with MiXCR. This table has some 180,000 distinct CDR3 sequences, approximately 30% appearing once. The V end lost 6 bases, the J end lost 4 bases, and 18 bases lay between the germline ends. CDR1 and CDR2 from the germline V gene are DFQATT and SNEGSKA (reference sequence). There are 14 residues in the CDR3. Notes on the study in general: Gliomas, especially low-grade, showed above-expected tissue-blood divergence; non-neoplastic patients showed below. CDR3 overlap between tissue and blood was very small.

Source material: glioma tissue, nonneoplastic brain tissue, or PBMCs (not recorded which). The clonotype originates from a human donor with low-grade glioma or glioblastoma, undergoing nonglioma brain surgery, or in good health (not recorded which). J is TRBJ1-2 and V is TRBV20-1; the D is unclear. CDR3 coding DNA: TGCAGTGCCGAAAGTACAGTGGACCCCTATGGCTACACCTTC. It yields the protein CSAESTVDPYGYTF.